By sample share, the clone carrying this T cell receptor (beta chain) is medium-sized (0.01 to 0.1%). Its specificity is unknown. This sample is part of a study of spatial heterogeneity in lung cancer. Time point: sample taken at primary tumor resection. The donors comprised 70 to 85 untreated early-stage non-small cell lung cancer patients. MiXCR, run by TCRdb on the 5' RACE reads, gives a single entry per CDR3 protein. Of 20,000 to 25,000 distinct CDR3 sequences in the sample, about 4.3% are singletons; the top ten hold 9% to 10%. Overall study results and limits: Counts that tracked tumor mutation counts were those of expanded intratumoral alpha and beta TCRs.

The clonotype originates from a male donor with early-stage non-small cell lung cancer. The sample was lung tumor tissue, taken at surgery.

The CDR3 is CASSQDYEQYF. The CDR3 DNA sequence: TGTGCCAGCAGCCAAGACTACGAGCAGTACTTC. The chain employs TRBV3-1 and TRBJ2-7; D is undetermined. The CDR3 runs 11 residues. V was shortened by 0 bases and J by 3 bases, with 0 bases between the two germline ends. Germline V lookup: CDR1 LGHDT, CDR2 YNNKEL (reference sequence).